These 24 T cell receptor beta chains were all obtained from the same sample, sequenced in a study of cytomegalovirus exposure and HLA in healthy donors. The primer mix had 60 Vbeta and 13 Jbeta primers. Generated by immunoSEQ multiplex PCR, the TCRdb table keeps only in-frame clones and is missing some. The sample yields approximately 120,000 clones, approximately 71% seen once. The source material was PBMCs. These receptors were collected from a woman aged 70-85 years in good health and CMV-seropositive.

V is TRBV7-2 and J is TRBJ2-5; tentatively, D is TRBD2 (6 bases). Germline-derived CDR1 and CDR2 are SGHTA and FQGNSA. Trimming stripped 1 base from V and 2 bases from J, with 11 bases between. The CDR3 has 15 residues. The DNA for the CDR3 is TGTGCCAGCAGCTTAGGGGGACTCTTACAAGAGACCCAGTACTTC. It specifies CASSLGGLLQETQYF.

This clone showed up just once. CDR3 sequence (DNA): TGTGCCAGCAGCCCGGGGACACTTTCTAATGAAAAACTGTTTTTT. This sequence encodes CASSPGTLSNEKLFF. This chain uses TRBV7-9 with TRBJ1-4; D is possibly TRBD1 (6 bases). This CDR3 has 15 amino acids. Germline CDR1 reads SEHNR; CDR2 reads FQNEAQ (reference sequence). Trimming pared 5 bases from V and 3 bases from J, leaving 13 bases between. The full variable domain, with the rest looked up from reference TRBV7-9 and TRBJ1-4, is DTGVSQNPRHKITKRGQNVTFRCDPISEHNRLYWYRQTLGQGPEFLTYFQNEAQLEKSRLLSDRFSAERPKGSFSTLEIQRTEQGDSAMYLCASSPGTLSNEKLFFGSGTQLSVL.

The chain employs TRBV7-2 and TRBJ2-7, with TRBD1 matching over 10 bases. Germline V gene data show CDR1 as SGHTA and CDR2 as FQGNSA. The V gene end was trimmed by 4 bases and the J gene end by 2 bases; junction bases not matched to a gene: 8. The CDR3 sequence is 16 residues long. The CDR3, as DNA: TGTGCCAGCAGCTCCCTGCCGGGACAGGGGCCCTACGAGCAGTACTTC. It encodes CASSSLPGQGPYEQYF.

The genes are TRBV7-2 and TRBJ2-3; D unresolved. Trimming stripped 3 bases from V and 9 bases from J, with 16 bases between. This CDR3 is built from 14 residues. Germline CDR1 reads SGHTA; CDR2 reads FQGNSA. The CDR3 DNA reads TGTGCCAGCAGCTTTGGTGCCTTAGAGAACACGCAGTATTTT. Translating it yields CASSFGALENTQYF. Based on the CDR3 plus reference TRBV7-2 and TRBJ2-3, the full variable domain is GAGVSQSPSNKVTEKGKDVELRCDPISGHTALYWYRQSLGQGLEFLIYFQGNSAPDKSGLPSDRFSAERTGGSVSTLTIQRTQQEDSAVYLCASSFGALENTQYFGPGTRLTVL.

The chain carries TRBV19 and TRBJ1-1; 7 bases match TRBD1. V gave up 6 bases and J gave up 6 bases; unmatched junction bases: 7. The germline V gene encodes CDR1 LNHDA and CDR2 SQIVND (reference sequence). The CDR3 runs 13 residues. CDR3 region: CASSPDRAAEAFF. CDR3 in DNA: TGTGCCAGTAGCCCAGACAGGGCGGCTGAAGCTTTCTTT.

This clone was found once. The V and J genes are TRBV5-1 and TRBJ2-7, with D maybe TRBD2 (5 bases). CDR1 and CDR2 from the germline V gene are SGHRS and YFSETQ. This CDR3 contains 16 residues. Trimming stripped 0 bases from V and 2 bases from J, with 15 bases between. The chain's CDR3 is CASSLAAISEPYEQYF. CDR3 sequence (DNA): TGCGCCAGCAGCTTGGCCGCGATTAGCGAACCCTACGAGCAGTACTTC.

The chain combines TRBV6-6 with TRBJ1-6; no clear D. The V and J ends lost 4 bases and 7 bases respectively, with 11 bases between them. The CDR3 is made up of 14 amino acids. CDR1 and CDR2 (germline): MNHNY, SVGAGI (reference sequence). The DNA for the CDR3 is TGTGCCAGCAGTTTGCAGGACTTAAATTCACCCCTCCACTTT. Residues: CASSLQDLNSPLHF.

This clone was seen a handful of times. CDR3 sequence reads: CASSHGTSGLNEQFF. The DNA for the CDR3 is TGTGCCAGCAGTCATGGGACTAGCGGTCTCAATGAGCAGTTCTTC. V usage is TRBV6-5 and J usage is TRBJ2-1; TRBD2 agrees at 11 bases. The germline V gene encodes CDR1 MNHEY and CDR2 SVGAGI. The CDR3 sequence is 15 residues long. V trimming: 5 bases; J trimming: 6 bases; junction bases outside the gene matches: 6.

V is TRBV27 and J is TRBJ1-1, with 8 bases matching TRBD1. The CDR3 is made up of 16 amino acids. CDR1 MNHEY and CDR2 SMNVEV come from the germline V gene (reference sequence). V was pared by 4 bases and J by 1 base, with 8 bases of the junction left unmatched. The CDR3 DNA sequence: TGTGCCAGCAGTTCTCCCAGGACAGGGTCGAACACTGAAGCTTTCTTT. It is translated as CASSSPRTGSNTEAFF.

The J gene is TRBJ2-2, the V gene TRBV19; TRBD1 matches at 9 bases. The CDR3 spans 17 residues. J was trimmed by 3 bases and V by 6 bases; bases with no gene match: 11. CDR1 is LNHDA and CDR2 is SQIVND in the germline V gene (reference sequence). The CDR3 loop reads CASRPTGGADDTGELFF. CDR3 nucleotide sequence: TGTGCCAGTAGGCCCACAGGGGGCGCCGATGACACCGGGGAGCTGTTTTTT.

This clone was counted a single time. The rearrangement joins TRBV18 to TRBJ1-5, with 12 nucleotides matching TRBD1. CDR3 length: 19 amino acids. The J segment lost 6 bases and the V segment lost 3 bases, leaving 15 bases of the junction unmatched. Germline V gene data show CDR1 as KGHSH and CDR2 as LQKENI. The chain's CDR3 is CASSPRGDRGLRGAQPQHF. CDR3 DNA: TGTGCCAGCTCACCGCGCGGGGACAGGGGGCTGAGGGGAGCTCAGCCCCAGCATTTT.

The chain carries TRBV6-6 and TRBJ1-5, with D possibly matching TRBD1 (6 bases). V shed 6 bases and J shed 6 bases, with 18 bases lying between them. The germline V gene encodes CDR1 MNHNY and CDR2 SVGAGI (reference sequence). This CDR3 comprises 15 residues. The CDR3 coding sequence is TGTGCCAGCAGACCCGACAGGTTACTCAGTCAGCCCCAGCATTTT. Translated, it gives CASRPDRLLSQPQHF.

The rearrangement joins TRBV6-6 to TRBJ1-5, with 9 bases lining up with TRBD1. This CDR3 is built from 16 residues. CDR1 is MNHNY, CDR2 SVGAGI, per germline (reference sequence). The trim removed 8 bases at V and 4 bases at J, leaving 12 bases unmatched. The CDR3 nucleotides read TGTGCCAGCCTAGGTCTGGGACAGGGATTTAATCAGCCCCAGCATTTT. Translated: CASLGLGQGFNQPQHF.

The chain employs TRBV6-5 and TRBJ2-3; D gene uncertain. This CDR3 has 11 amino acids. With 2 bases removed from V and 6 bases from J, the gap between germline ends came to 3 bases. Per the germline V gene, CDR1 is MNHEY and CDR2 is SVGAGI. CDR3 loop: CASSYRDTQYF. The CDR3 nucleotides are TGTGCCAGCAGTTACCGGGATACGCAGTATTTT.

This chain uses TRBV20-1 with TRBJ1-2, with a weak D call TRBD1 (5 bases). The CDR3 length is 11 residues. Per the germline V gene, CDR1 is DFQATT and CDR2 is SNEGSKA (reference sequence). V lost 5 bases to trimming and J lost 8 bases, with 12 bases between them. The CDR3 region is CSAWWGEGYTF. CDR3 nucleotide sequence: TGCAGTGCTTGGTGGGGGGAGGGCTACACCTTC.

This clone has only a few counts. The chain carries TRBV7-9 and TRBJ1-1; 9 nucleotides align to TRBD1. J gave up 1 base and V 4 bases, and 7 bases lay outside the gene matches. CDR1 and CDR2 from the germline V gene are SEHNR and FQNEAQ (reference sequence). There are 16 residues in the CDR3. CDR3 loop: CASSSDRQGENTEAFF. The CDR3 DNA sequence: TGTGCCAGCAGCTCCGACCGACAGGGGGAGAACACTGAAGCTTTCTTT.

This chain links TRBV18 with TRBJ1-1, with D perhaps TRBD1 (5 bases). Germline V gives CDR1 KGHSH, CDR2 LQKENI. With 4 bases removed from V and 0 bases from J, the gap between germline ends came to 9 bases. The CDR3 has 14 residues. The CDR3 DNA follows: TGTGCCAGCTCACAGGCAGGGATGAACACTGAAGCTTTCTTT. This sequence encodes CASSQAGMNTEAFF.

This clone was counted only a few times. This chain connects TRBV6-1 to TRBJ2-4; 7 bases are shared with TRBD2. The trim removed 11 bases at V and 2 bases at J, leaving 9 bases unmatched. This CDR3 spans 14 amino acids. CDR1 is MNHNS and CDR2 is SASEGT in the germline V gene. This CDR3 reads CAAFSGDSKNIQYF. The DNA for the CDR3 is TGTGCCGCGTTCAGCGGGGATTCCAAAAACATTCAGTACTTC.

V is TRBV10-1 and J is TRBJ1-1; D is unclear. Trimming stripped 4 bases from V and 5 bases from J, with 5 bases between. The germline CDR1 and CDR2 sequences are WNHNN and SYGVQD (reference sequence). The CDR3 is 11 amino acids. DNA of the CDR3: TGCGCCAGCAGTGGCGGGACTGAAGCTTTCTTT. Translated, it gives CASSGGTEAFF.

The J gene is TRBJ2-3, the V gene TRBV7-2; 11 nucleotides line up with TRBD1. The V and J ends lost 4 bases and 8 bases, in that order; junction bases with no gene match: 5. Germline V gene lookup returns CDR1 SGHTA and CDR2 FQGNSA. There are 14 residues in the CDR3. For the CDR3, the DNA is TGTGCCAGCAGCTGGGGACAGGGGGGGGGTACGCAGTATTTT. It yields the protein CASSWGQGGGTQYF. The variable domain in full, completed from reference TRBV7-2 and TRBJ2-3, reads GAGVSQSPSNKVTEKGKDVELRCDPISGHTALYWYRQSLGQGLEFLIYFQGNSAPDKSGLPSDRFSAERTGGSVSTLTIQRTQQEDSAVYLCASSWGQGGGTQYFGPGTRLTVL.

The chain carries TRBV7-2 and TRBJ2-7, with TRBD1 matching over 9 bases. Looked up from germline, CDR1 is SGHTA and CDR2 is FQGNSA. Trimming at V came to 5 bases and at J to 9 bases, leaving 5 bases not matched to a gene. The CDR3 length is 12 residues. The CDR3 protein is CASSPTGGWQYF. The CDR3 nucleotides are TGTGCCAGCAGCCCTACAGGGGGCTGGCAGTACTTC.

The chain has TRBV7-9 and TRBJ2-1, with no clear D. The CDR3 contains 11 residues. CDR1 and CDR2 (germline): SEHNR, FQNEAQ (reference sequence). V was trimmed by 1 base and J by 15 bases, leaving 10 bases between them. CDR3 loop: CASSLGPLWFF. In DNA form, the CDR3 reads TGTGCCAGCAGCTTAGGGCCCCTGTGGTTCTTC.

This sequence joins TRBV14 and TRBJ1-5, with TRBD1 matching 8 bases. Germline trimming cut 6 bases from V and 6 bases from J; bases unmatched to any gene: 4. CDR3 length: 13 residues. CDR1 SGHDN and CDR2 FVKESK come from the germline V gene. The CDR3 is CASRRDRIQPQHF. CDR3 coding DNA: TGTGCCAGCAGACGGGACAGGATTCAGCCCCAGCATTTT.

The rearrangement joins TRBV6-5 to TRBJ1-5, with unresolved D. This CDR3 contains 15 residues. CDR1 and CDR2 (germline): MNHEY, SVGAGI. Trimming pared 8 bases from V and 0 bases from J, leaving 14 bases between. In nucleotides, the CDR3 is TGTGCCAGCCGCATGCAGAGGAATAGCAATCAGCCCCAGCATTTT. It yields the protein CASRMQRNSNQPQHF.